The present TCR beta chain was sequenced within a study of blood T cell repertoires in COVID-19. Study background: The samples span acute and convalescent COVID-19 from the United States, Italy and Spain. The cDNA or gDNA used as material had been derived from T cells, B-cell-depleted T cells, or PBMCs.

As handled by the study authors: Researchers report that nucleated cell counts were estimated from reference gene primer amplification. TCRdb's table, derived via immunoSEQ multiplex PCR, lists solely in-frame clones and lacks some. The V and J calls and clone size come from that table; D and trimming were worked out from the DNA. The sample lists approximately 300,000 clones, more than 75% occurring once. From germline, CDR1 is SGDLS and CDR2 YYNGEE. V trimming: 4 bases; J trimming: 1 base; junction bases outside the gene matches: 5. The CDR3 contains 15 residues. Sequencing was performed on peripheral blood. J is TRBJ2-5 and V is TRBV9, with 9 bases lining up with TRBD2. This TCR was recovered from a man aged 50 or older with active or convalescent COVID-19. As DNA, the CDR3 is TGTGCCAGCAGCTCCCTAGCGGGGAGCCAAGAGACCCAGTACTTC. Translated: CASSSLAGSQETQYF. The entire variable domain, with the rest obtained from reference TRBV9 and TRBJ2-5, is as follows: DSGVTQTPKHLITATGQRVTLRCSPRSGDLSVYWYQQSLDQGLQFLIQYYNGEERAKGNILERFSAQQFPDLHSELNLSSLELGDSALYFCASSSLAGSQETQYFGPGTRLLVL.